This T cell receptor beta chain was sequenced during a study of blood T cell repertoires in COVID-19. Study-wide background: Specimens from acute and convalescent COVID-19 originated in the United States, Italy and Spain. T cells, B-cell-depleted T cells, or PBMCs supplied cDNA or gDNA.

In Seattle, patients joined the study during active infection and were tracked longitudinally. Only in-frame clones appear in the TCRdb table, and some are missing; sequencing was by immunoSEQ multiplex PCR. The sample includes 250,000 to 300,000 clones, 88% of them seen just once. The length of the CDR3 is 12 residues. Per germline, CDR1 MNHNY and CDR2 SVGAGI (reference sequence). The V end lost 6 bases, the J end lost 7 bases, and 13 bases lay between the germline ends. Sequencing was carried out using peripheral blood. The rearrangement uses TRBV6-6 and TRBJ2-7; D uncertain. The sequence derives from a woman aged 25 to 45 with COVID-19, enrolled during active disease. The CDR3 DNA follows: TGTGCCAGCAGCCACGGGTCAGAAGAGCAGTACTTC. Translating it yields CASSHGSEEQYF.